Presented here are 24 T cell receptor beta chains from one specimen sequenced in a study of PD-L1 blockade in urothelial cancer. Generated by immunoSEQ multiplex PCR, the TCRdb table keeps only in-frame clones and is missing some. The table has about 130,000 clones, roughly 84% seen once; the top ten hold 2.5% to 4%. Time point here: pretreatment peripheral blood. Sequenced here: PBMCs, sampled around atezolizumab (anti-PD-L1) treatment. All receptors derive from a man aged 50 to 60 with urothelial cancer.

The J gene is TRBJ2-1, the V gene TRBV19; 8 bases align to TRBD2. J gave up 12 bases and V 8 bases, and 15 bases lay outside the gene matches. In germline, CDR1 is LNHDA, CDR2 SQIVND (reference sequence). This CDR3 is 14 amino acids long. This chain's CDR3 is CASGGTRSAGVQFF. The CDR3 nucleotides are TGTGCCAGTGGCGGGACTAGATCGGCGGGGGTGCAGTTCTTC.

This clone was observed a handful of times. The rearrangement joins TRBV27 to TRBJ1-1, with D possibly being TRBD1 (5 bases). The germline V gene has CDR1 MNHEY and CDR2 SMNVEV (reference sequence). Trimming left V 5 bases short and J 5 bases short, with 9 bases between. The CDR3 length is 12 residues. The CDR3 DNA is TGTGCCAGCAGTACAGGTCGGACTGAAGCTTTCTTT. It codes for CASSTGRTEAFF.

This chain uses TRBV7-2 with TRBJ1-3; D is possibly TRBD1 (5 bases). The germline V gene has CDR1 SGHTA and CDR2 FQGNSA. Trimming stripped 1 base from V and 0 bases from J, with 10 bases between. The CDR3 loop spans 16 amino acids. In nucleotides, the CDR3 is TGTGCCAGCAGCTTAGGAAACAGGCACTCTGGAAACACCATATATTTT. Translating gives CASSLGNRHSGNTIYF.

The chain uses TRBV18 and TRBJ1-6, with a tentative D call TRBD1 (5 bases). CDR3 length equals 16 residues. The V end was cut by 1 base, the J end by 5 bases, with 12 bases between. Germline V gene lookup returns CDR1 KGHSH and CDR2 LQKENI. CDR3 in DNA: TGTGCCAGCTCACCACTTACGACAGCAAATAATTCACCCCTCCACTTT. It codes for CASSPLTTANNSPLHF.

The CDR3 sequence: CASTAGVGYTF. The CDR3 region has the DNA TGTGCCAGCACAGCAGGGGTCGGCTACACCTTC. This chain links TRBV6-6 with TRBJ1-2; possible D gene TRBD1, 6 bases. This CDR3 region has 11 residues. The germline V and J ends were trimmed by 7 bases and 8 bases, with 11 bases remaining between them. Germline lookup yields CDR1 MNHNY and CDR2 SVGAGI (reference sequence).

This chain joins TRBV16 and TRBJ1-6, with D unclear. The germline V gene has CDR1 KGHSY and CDR2 FQNENV. CDR3 length: 15 amino acids. V lost 0 bases and J 7 bases, leaving 10 bases between the germline ends. CDR3 nucleotide sequence: TGTGCCAGCAGCCAATCTCGGGTCAGAAATTCACCCCTCCACTTT. Protein product: CASSQSRVRNSPLHF.

The chain recombines TRBV5-6 with TRBJ2-7; 10 bases line up with TRBD1. The germline CDR1 and CDR2 sequences are SGHDT and YYEEEE. CDR3 length: 15 amino acids. The V segment lost 2 bases and the J segment 5 bases; nucleotides outside the gene matches: 7. CDR3 in DNA: TGTGCCAGCAGCTTAGTGGACAGGGGGGGGGACGAGCAGTACTTC. It is translated as CASSLVDRGGDEQYF.

This chain joins TRBV28 and TRBJ2-2; 10 nucleotides align to TRBD2. V gave up 3 bases and J gave up 7 bases; unmatched junction bases: 5. The CDR3 is made up of 15 amino acids. The germline CDR1 and CDR2 sequences are MDHEN and SYDVKM. The DNA for the CDR3 is TGTGCCAGCAGTTTTAGGCTAGCGGGAGACGGGGAGCTGTTTTTT. Protein sequence: CASSFRLAGDGELFF.

The chain carries TRBV19 and TRBJ2-5; perhaps TRBD1 as D (5 bases). The CDR3 extends over 15 amino acids. Looked up from germline, CDR1 is LNHDA and CDR2 is SQIVND (reference sequence). Trimming cost V 9 bases and J 7 bases, with 24 bases left between them. CDR3 amino acids: CASSDSLTSVRTQYF. CDR3 in DNA: TGTGCCAGCTCCGACAGTCTAACTTCGGTTAGGACCCAGTACTTC.

In DNA form, the CDR3 reads TGCGCCAGCAGCACCCTGGACTCGGGAGAGACCCAGTACTTC. Its protein product is CASSTLDSGETQYF. The genes are TRBV5-1 and TRBJ2-5, with D possibly TRBD2 on 5 matching bases. V lost 4 bases to trimming and J lost 4 bases, with 14 bases between them. CDR3 length equals 14 residues. Germline loops: CDR1 SGHRS, CDR2 YFSETQ.

The chain recombines TRBV19 with TRBJ1-5; D is possibly TRBD1 (5 bases). Trimming pared 0 bases from V and 4 bases from J, leaving 10 bases between. CDR3 size: 15 residues. Germline V lookup: CDR1 LNHDA, CDR2 SQIVND (reference sequence). The CDR3 region is CASSIDGHWNQPQHF. In DNA form, the CDR3 reads TGTGCCAGTAGTATAGATGGACATTGGAATCAGCCCCAGCATTTT.

The CDR3 reads CASSTTGTGVNEQFF. DNA for the CDR3: TGCGCCAGCAGCACAACCGGGACAGGGGTGAATGAGCAGTTCTTC. The rearrangement links TRBV5-1 to TRBJ2-1; 10 positions agree with TRBD1. CDR1 is SGHRS, CDR2 YFSETQ, per germline. The CDR3 loop spans 15 amino acids. J gave up 7 bases and V 4 bases, and 8 bases lay outside the gene matches.

In DNA, the CDR3 is TGTGCCAGTAGTGGTACGGACAAAGGGGCTGTTCAGCCCCAGCATTTT. It yields the protein CASSGTDKGAVQPQHF. The chain links TRBV19 to TRBJ1-5; maybe TRBD1 (5 bases). This CDR3 has 16 amino acids. Trimming took 5 bases from V and 6 from J, leaving 20 bases between them. Germline V gene lookup returns CDR1 LNHDA and CDR2 SQIVND (reference sequence).

The chain uses TRBV30 and TRBJ1-2; D call uncertain. V was clipped by 1 base and J by 1 base, with 13 bases between them. The germline CDR1 and CDR2 sequences are GTSNPN and SVGIG (reference sequence). The length of the CDR3 is 15 residues. CDR3: CAWSARTAFNYGYTF. The CDR3 coding sequence is TGTGCCTGGAGTGCCCGAACAGCATTTAACTATGGCTACACCTTC. The entire variable domain, with the rest obtained from reference TRBV30 and TRBJ1-2, is as follows: SQTIHQWPATLVQPVGSPLSLECTVEGTSNPNLYWYRQAAGRGLQLLFYSVGIGQISSEVPQNLSASRPQDRQFILSSKKLLLSDSGFYLCAWSARTAFNYGYTFGSGTRLTVV.

The chain's CDR3 is CASSPQGQSYEQYF. CDR3 nucleotide sequence: TGTGCCAGCAGCCCCCAGGGACAGTCCTACGAGCAGTACTTC. The genes are TRBV7-3 and TRBJ2-7, with 7 bases matching TRBD1. Germline V gives CDR1 SGHTA, CDR2 FQGTGA. The CDR3 spans 14 residues. J lost 1 base, V lost 5 bases, and 5 bases had no gene match.

The rearrangement joins TRBV7-9 to TRBJ2-1, with 7 positions matching TRBD1. CDR3 size: 13 residues. Trimming cost V 6 bases and J 6 bases; bases outside gene matches: 5. Germline V gene sequence: CDR1 SEHNR, CDR2 FQNEAQ (reference sequence). DNA of the CDR3: TGTGCCAGCAGGGTTACAGGGGTCAATGAGCAGTTCTTC. Encoded protein: CASRVTGVNEQFF.

The chain couples TRBV28 to TRBJ1-6, with D perhaps TRBD1 (6 bases). The CDR3 loop spans 16 amino acids. V was cut by 3 bases and J by 8 bases, with 17 bases left in between. Germline assignment: CDR1 MDHEN and CDR2 SYDVKM. CDR3 DNA: TGTGCCAGCAGTTTGCCCCGCATGACAGGCTATTCACCCCTCCACTTT. Its protein is CASSLPRMTGYSPLHF.

V and J are TRBV4-2 and TRBJ2-7; 7 nucleotides agree with TRBD2. The CDR3 loop spans 13 amino acids. Trimming took 4 bases from V and 1 from J; bases not matched to a gene: 1. Germline V gene data show CDR1 as LGHNA and CDR2 as YNFKEQ. CDR3 protein: CASSRGGSYEQYF. In DNA form, the CDR3 reads TGTGCCAGCAGCCGGGGGGGTTCCTACGAGCAGTACTTC.

The chain has TRBV5-6 and TRBJ2-7; unclear D gene. The CDR3 length is 13 residues. Trimming took 2 bases from V and 5 from J, leaving 11 bases between them. Germline CDR1 reads SGHDT; CDR2 reads YYEEEE. The CDR3: CASSFWQLDEQYF. The CDR3 DNA reads as TGTGCCAGCAGCTTTTGGCAATTGGACGAGCAGTACTTC. The whole variable domain, filled in from reference TRBV5-6 and TRBJ2-7, reads DAGVTQSPTHLIKTRGQQVTLRCSPKSGHDTVSWYQQALGQGPQFIFQYYEEEERQRGNFPDRFSGHQFPNYSSELNVNALLLGDSALYLCASSFWQLDEQYFGPGTRLTVT.

The chain combines TRBV6-5 with TRBJ2-5; 7 nucleotides match TRBD1. The CDR3 has 16 residues. With 0 bases clipped from V and 5 bases from J, the junction kept 9 bases outside the gene matches. Germline V gene sequence: CDR1 MNHEY, CDR2 SVGAGI. The CDR3 region has the DNA TGTGCCAGCAGTTACTCAAGGGGGCTGAGAGGGGAGACCCAGTACTTC. This translates into CASSYSRGLRGETQYF.

The chain couples TRBV5-5 to TRBJ2-3; TRBD2 agrees at 7 bases. This CDR3 is built from 15 residues. From germline, CDR1 is SGHKS and CDR2 YYEKEE (reference sequence). With V trimmed by 2 bases and J by 2 bases, 5 bases remained unmatched. The CDR3 coding sequence is TGTGCCAGCAGCTTCCGGGGAGGGGACACAGATACGCAGTATTTT. This encodes CASSFRGGDTDTQYF. The full variable domain, with the rest looked up from reference TRBV5-5 and TRBJ2-3, is DAGVTQSPTHLIKTRGQQVTLRCSPISGHKSVSWYQQVLGQGPQFIFQYYEKEERGRGNFPDRFSARQFPNYSSELNVNALLLGDSALYLCASSFRGGDTDTQYFGPGTRLTVL.

V is TRBV2 and J is TRBJ2-7; 8 bases agree with TRBD1. CDR3 length: 15 residues. V was pared by 6 bases and J by 3 bases, with 10 bases of the junction left unmatched. The germline CDR1 and CDR2 sequences are SNHLY and FYNNEI. The CDR3 loop reads CASRIGQGGIYEQYF. CDR3 in DNA: TGTGCCAGCAGAATAGGACAGGGTGGCATCTACGAGCAGTACTTC.

This chain connects TRBV28 to TRBJ2-2; 10 nucleotides match TRBD2. The CDR3 is made up of 17 amino acids. V was clipped by 5 bases and J by 9 bases; unmatched bases: 15. The germline V gene encodes CDR1 MDHEN and CDR2 SYDVKM. CDR3 in amino acids: CASSSASGRAVSRELFF. CDR3 bases: TGTGCCAGCAGTAGTGCAAGCGGGAGGGCCGTTAGTCGGGAGCTGTTTTTT.

The chain is built from TRBV9 and TRBJ2-3; D remains unclear. The CDR3 runs to 15 residues. V dropped 0 bases and J dropped 2 bases, with 10 bases sitting between them. Per germline, CDR1 SGDLS and CDR2 YYNGEE. As DNA, the CDR3 is TGTGCCAGCAGCGTAGATCCGCGGATCACAGATACGCAGTATTTT. As protein: CASSVDPRITDTQYF.